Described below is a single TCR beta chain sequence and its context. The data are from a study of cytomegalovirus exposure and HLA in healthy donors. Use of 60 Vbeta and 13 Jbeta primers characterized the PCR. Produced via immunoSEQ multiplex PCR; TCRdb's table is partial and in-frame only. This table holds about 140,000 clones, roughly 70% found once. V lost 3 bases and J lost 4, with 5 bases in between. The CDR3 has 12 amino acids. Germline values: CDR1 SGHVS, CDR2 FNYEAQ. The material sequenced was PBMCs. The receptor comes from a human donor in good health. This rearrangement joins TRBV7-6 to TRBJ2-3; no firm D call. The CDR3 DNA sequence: TGTGCCAGCAGCTTCCTCTCAGATACGCAGTATTTT. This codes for CASSFLSDTQYF.